The present entry profiles one T cell receptor beta chain with its context. Its antigen is still unknown. V was cut by 2 bases and J by 2 bases, with 9 bases left in between. The germline V gene has CDR1 SEHNR and CDR2 FQNEAQ (reference sequence). The CDR3 runs to 14 residues. Repertoires were generated with immunoSEQ multiplex PCR, while TCRdb's copy carries only in-frame clones and drops some. The sample shows tens of thousands of clones, 80% to 95% of them seen only once. This sample stems from a study of OX40 agonist ivuxolimab in advanced cancers. On the study more broadly: Aged roughly 23 to 79 with a mean of approximately 60 years, they were around 83% male. Patients with prior anti-PD-1, anti-PD-L1 or anti-CTLA-4 therapy were eligible; roughly 40% had some. Study-level findings and limits: Some nonresponders likewise displayed low normalized T-cell clonal expansion.

The receptor's source is an adult with an advanced solid tumor such as melanoma, head and neck, liver or kidney cancer. The chain recombines TRBV7-9 with TRBJ1-1; D is possibly TRBD1 (5 bases). The sample consisted of CD4+ or CD8+ T cells sorted from blood, taken in a trial of the OX40 agonist ivuxolimab. The chain's CDR3 is CASSLQGPNTEAFF. In DNA form, the CDR3 reads TGTGCCAGCAGCTTACAGGGCCCTAACACTGAAGCTTTCTTT.